The sequence of this T cell receptor (beta chain) was determined in a study of STAT5B mutations in CD4+ large granular lymphocyte leukemia (dated by TCRdb to the early 2020s). Broadly, across the study: Among healthy controls, the CDR3 'QG' motif was associated with a particular HLA allele. Flow cytometry on FACSCanto II or FACSVerse confirmed that purified fractions exceeded 95% purity among lymphocytes. The study compared the TCRbeta repertoires of patients with CD4+ T-cell large granular lymphocyte leukemia against the TCRbeta repertoires of healthy blood donors. Here is what the overall study found, with its caveats: Compared with healthy CD4+ repertoires, CD4-sorted patient repertoires appeared more clonal, and this difference remained even after the putative leukemic clones were removed. The data were not HLA-matched, and the relatively small sample size could explain the higher clonality seen in CD4+ compared with CD8+ T-LGLL. Each patient's main leukemic clonotypes were private, but less than 30% of these clonotypes showed up at low frequency in the non-leukemic repertoires of other patients.

The immunoSEQ assay at survey resolution was used to sequence TCRbeta rearrangements from genomic DNA. Under the source paper's analysis protocol: In the TCR sequencing data, the smallest productive clonotype frequency that could be detected was 2.59 x 10-5. Only productive TCRbeta rearrangements, meaning sequences that were complete and in-frame, were kept for the analyses. Clonality for each sample was calculated as Simpson clonality in the immunoSEQ Analyzer version 3.0. Based on frequency, clones were grouped as very rare, small, medium, large (1-20%) or hyperexpanded (>20%). Generation probabilities were estimated with OLGA 1.2.3, V-gene circos plots were made with VDJtools, specificities were looked up in VDJdb, and CDR3 motifs were identified with GLIPH. TCRdb stores this immuneACCESS table with in-frame sequences only. Part of the clones is absent; in the studies checked, under half of the shortfall reflects unresolved V genes, and no reason is known for the rest. V, J and clone size derive from that table, while D and trimming were established from the DNA sequence. A total of about 45,000 clones appear in this sample, 80% to 90% of them only once. In total, the top ten clones hold roughly 2.5% of the sample.

Details on this clone: Its cognate antigen has yet to be identified. No quality values exist for individual bases; no much larger clone is one base distant.

Healthy controls were roughly 37 blood donors whose buffy coats came from the Finnish Red Cross blood service. All TCR-sequenced material derived from peripheral blood: patient blood samples and healthy donor buffy coats. Peripheral blood mononuclear cells were isolated by Ficoll-Hypaque gradient centrifugation. Magnetic purification was used to isolate CD4+ cells from the buffy coats of the healthy controls. Genomic DNA was extracted using the Gentra Puregene Cell and Tissue kit, and a Qubit 2.0 fluorometer was used to quantify it. This receptor was identified in a human donor in good health. Sequencing was done on a sample of CD4+ T cells from blood buffy coats.

Here is the DNA: TGTGCCAGCAGCTTAAGTCCGCTCGAGACCCAGTACTTC. It translates as CASSLSPLETQYF. This chain joins TRBV7-3 to TRBJ2-5; confidence is insufficient to name the D gene. A distance of 8 bases separates the germline ends of V and J, which lose 1 base and 5 bases respectively. CDR1 and CDR2, looked up from the germline V gene, are SGHTA and FQGTGA. The CDR3 sequence holds 13 residues, the cysteine and phenylalanine included. The read is trimmed to its CDR3 DNA, 39 bases read in frame from base 1.